These T cell receptor beta chains were read from a single sample in a study of early T cells in non-severe SARS-CoV-2 infection. TCRdb used MiXCR to reprocess the 5' RACE reads, holding one entry per CDR3 protein. The sample consists of approximately 42,000 distinct CDR3 sequences, roughly 7.1% of them appearing once. Sequencing was carried out using whole blood. The receptors derive from an adult who was a healthcare worker with PCR-confirmed SARS-CoV-2 infection or an uninfected control (not recorded which). Each CDR3 is given with its conserved first and last residue. A D gene is named only where the DNA matches it firmly. Size values are once, few and many counts, or a class for expanded clones, and some rows have none.

V: TRBV4-3; size: .; D: .; J: TRBJ1-1; DNA: TGCGCCAGCAGCCAAGAGGCGTCTGACACTGAAGCTTTCTTT; CDR3: CASSQEASDTEAFF
V: TRBV6-6; size: few; D: .; J: TRBJ2-7; DNA: TGTGCCAGCATGCAGGGAGAGCAGTACTTC; CDR3: CASMQGEQYF
V: TRBV7-9; size: many; D: TRBD1; J: TRBJ1-2; DNA: TGTGCCAGCAGTCCAGGACAGGGCCAGGATAACTATGGCTACACCTTC; CDR3: CASSPGQGQDNYGYTF
V: TRBV20-1; size: few; D: TRBD1; J: TRBJ1-6; DNA: TGCAGTGCACCGACAGGGGAAGCCTATAATTCACCCCTCCACTTT; CDR3: CSAPTGEAYNSPLHF
V: TRBV10-3; size: .; D: .; J: TRBJ2-7; DNA: TGTGCCATCAGTGGGACGCTGGACTTGGGGGAGCAGTACTTC; CDR3: CAISGTLDLGEQYF
V: TRBV20-1; size: few; D: TRBD2; J: TRBJ2-2; DNA: TGCAGTGCTACAACGATCGGGACTAGGAACACCGGGGAGCTGTTTTTT; CDR3: CSATTIGTRNTGELFF
V: TRBV5-1; size: many; D: .; J: TRBJ2-1; DNA: TGCGCCAGCAGCTTGGCGTCCGGCTACTCCTACAATGAGCAGTTCTTC; CDR3: CASSLASGYSYNEQFF
V: TRBV20-1; size: many; D: TRBD1; J: TRBJ2-7; DNA: TGCAGTGCTCGACTCCCCGGGACAGGGGGCGAGCAGTACTTC; CDR3: CSARLPGTGGEQYF
V: TRBV7-9; size: many; D: .; J: TRBJ1-6; DNA: TGTGCCAGCAGCCCAAGACGGGAGACACCCCTCCACTTT; CDR3: CASSPRRETPLHF
V: TRBV20-1; size: .; D: .; J: TRBJ1-2; DNA: TGCAGTGCTAGCACTCCAGAAACTAACTATGGCTGCACCTTC; CDR3: CSASTPETNYGCTF
V: TRBV27; size: .; D: .; J: TRBJ2-3; DNA: TGTGCCAGCAGTGCCACGGGGGCTGTGGATACGCAGTATTTT; CDR3: CASSATGAVDTQYF
V: TRBV3-1; size: many; D: TRBD2; J: TRBJ2-1; DNA: TGTGCCAGCAGGAGATCTAGCGGGGGATACAATGAGCAGTTCTTC; CDR3: CASRRSSGGYNEQFF
V: TRBV7-2; size: many; D: TRBD1; J: TRBJ2-5; DNA: TGTGCCAGCAGCTTGCTGGACAGGGAAGAGACCCAGTACTTC; CDR3: CASSLLDREETQYF
V: TRBV7-9; size: .; D: .; J: TRBJ1-5; DNA: TGTGCCAGCAGCTTAAGGAGCAATCAGCCCCAGCATTTT; CDR3: CASSLRSNQPQHF
V: TRBV9; size: .; D: .; J: TRBJ2-7; DNA: TGTGCCAGCAGCACCGAAATTGCCTACGAGCAGTACTTC; CDR3: CASSTEIAYEQYF
V: TRBV11-2; size: .; D: .; J: TRBJ1-6; DNA: TGTGCCAGCAGCGTATTCAATTCACCCCTCCACTTT; CDR3: CASSVFNSPLHF
V: TRBV12-3/TRBV12-4; size: many; D: TRBD1; J: TRBJ2-7; DNA: TGTGCCAGCAGTACCCGACAGGGTGGAGTGGACGAGCAGTACTTC; CDR3: CASSTRQGGVDEQYF
V: TRBV29-1; size: .; D: .; J: TRBJ1-4; DNA: TGCAGCGTCGGATTCAGGGCGAATGAAAAACTGTTTTTT; CDR3: CSVGFRANEKLFF
V: TRBV4-2; size: .; D: TRBD2; J: TRBJ2-7; DNA: TGTGCCAGCAGCCATGACGGGGGGTCCTACGAGCAGTACTTC; CDR3: CASSHDGGSYEQYF
V: TRBV20-1; size: many; D: TRBD1; J: TRBJ2-5; DNA: TGCAGTGCTAGGGCTCCGGAAGGGGGCATAGAGACCCAGTACTTC; CDR3: CSARAPEGGIETQYF
V: TRBV5-6; size: .; D: .; J: TRBJ2-7; DNA: TGTGCCAGCAGCTTGAGCGTCGGTTCCTACGAGCAGTACTTC; CDR3: CASSLSVGSYEQYF
V: TRBV5-1; size: many; D: .; J: TRBJ1-4; DNA: TGCGCCAGCAGCTTCTCCCGGGATAATGAAAAACTGTTTTTT; CDR3: CASSFSRDNEKLFF
V: TRBV29-1; size: few; D: .; J: TRBJ2-3; DNA: TGCAGCGCTCAGACCGTTTCCACAGATACGCAGTATTTT; CDR3: CSAQTVSTDTQYF
V: TRBV18; size: .; D: .; J: TRBJ2-2; DNA: TGTGCCAGCTCACGAGACAGAGAACAATGGGCCGGGGAGCTGTTTTTT; CDR3: CASSRDREQWAGELFF
V: TRBV20-1; size: .; D: TRBD1; J: TRBJ1-1; DNA: TGCAGTGCCAACCCCCCGACAGGGGGGAACACTGAAGCTTTCTTT; CDR3: CSANPPTGGNTEAFF
V: TRBV3-1; size: .; D: TRBD2; J: TRBJ2-3; DNA: TGTGCCAGCAGCCCCACAAGGGGGGGACTAGCAGACGATACGCAGTATTTT; CDR3: CASSPTRGGLADDTQYF
V: TRBV21-1; size: many; D: .; J: TRBJ1-2; DNA: TGTGCCAGCAGCAAAGAAGCCGCCGAGGGGTATGGCTACACCTTC; CDR3: CASSKEAAEGYGYTF
V: TRBV12-3/TRBV12-4; size: many; D: .; J: TRBJ1-4; DNA: TGTGCCAGCAGTACTAACTTTGGACAGACAAATGAAAAACTGTTTTTT; CDR3: CASSTNFGQTNEKLFF
V: TRBV5-6; size: many; D: TRBD1; J: TRBJ1-5; DNA: TGTGCCAGCAGCTTGCAGGGACAGCACAATCAGCCCCAGCATTTT; CDR3: CASSLQGQHNQPQHF
V: TRBV5-6; size: few; D: .; J: TRBJ1-1; DNA: TGTGCCAGCAGCTCCAAAGGGGGGACTGAAGCTTTCTTT; CDR3: CASSSKGGTEAFF
V: TRBV20-1; size: many; D: TRBD2; J: TRBJ2-3; DNA: TGCAGTGCCAAAAAGACTAGCCTCTCCTTCACAGATACGCAGTATTTT; CDR3: CSAKKTSLSFTDTQYF
V: TRBV7-2; size: few; D: TRBD1; J: TRBJ1-2; DNA: TGTGCCAGCAGCTTAGCAGGGACAGGGGGCTATGGCTACACCTTC; CDR3: CASSLAGTGGYGYTF
V: TRBV12-3/TRBV12-4; size: few; D: .; J: TRBJ1-5; DNA: TGTGCCAGCAGTTTCGGGGGTGGGCAGCCCCAGCATTTT; CDR3: CASSFGGGQPQHF
V: TRBV6-5; size: many; D: .; J: TRBJ2-3; DNA: TGTGCCAGCAGTTACCGGGGCACAGATACGCAGTATTTT; CDR3: CASSYRGTDTQYF
V: TRBV2; size: few; D: TRBD1; J: TRBJ2-2; DNA: TGTGCCAGCAGTGAAGCGACAGGGGGTGCCGGGGAGCTGTTTTTT; CDR3: CASSEATGGAGELFF
V: TRBV12-3/TRBV12-4; size: .; D: TRBD1; J: TRBJ2-3; DNA: TGTGCCAGCAGCTCCGGGACAGTCACAGATACGCAGTATTTT; CDR3: CASSSGTVTDTQYF
V: TRBV5-1; size: .; D: TRBD1; J: TRBJ2-5; DNA: TGCGCCAGCAGCCCACCGGGACAGAAAGAGACCCAGTACTTC; CDR3: CASSPPGQKETQYF
V: TRBV25-1; size: many; D: TRBD2; J: TRBJ2-5; DNA: TGTGCCAGCAGTGTTCAGCGGGGGGGCCTTTGGGAGACCCAGTACTTC; CDR3: CASSVQRGGLWETQYF
V: TRBV13; size: .; D: .; J: TRBJ2-3; DNA: TGTGCCAGCAGCTTAGAAGGGTTGCCAGATACGCAGTATTTT; CDR3: CASSLEGLPDTQYF
V: TRBV6-5; size: .; D: .; J: TRBJ1-6; DNA: TGTGCCAGCAGTTACTCCCAGGGAGGTTCACCCCTCCACTTT; CDR3: CASSYSQGGSPLHF
V: TRBV13; size: .; D: .; J: TRBJ1-2; DNA: TGTGCCAGCAGCTTAGTCAACTATGGCTACACCTTC; CDR3: CASSLVNYGYTF
V: TRBV29-1; size: many; D: TRBD1; J: TRBJ2-2; DNA: TGCAGCGTTGACAGGGGACAGACCGGGGAGCTGTTTTTT; CDR3: CSVDRGQTGELFF
V: TRBV6-5; size: few; D: TRBD1; J: TRBJ2-6; DNA: TGTGCCAGCAGTTACTCAAGAACCGGGACAGGGGGCTCTGGGGCCAACGTCCTGACTTTC; CDR3: CASSYSRTGTGGSGANVLTF
V: TRBV18; size: .; D: .; J: TRBJ1-5; DNA: TGTGCCAGCTCACCAGTGCCGGGAAATCAGCCCCAGCATTTT; CDR3: CASSPVPGNQPQHF
V: TRBV5-1; size: .; D: .; J: TRBJ2-2; DNA: TGCGCCAGCAGCTTAAGCGTGCAGGGGGGCACCGGGGAGCTGTTTTTT; CDR3: CASSLSVQGGTGELFF
V: TRBV5-1; size: many; D: .; J: TRBJ1-1; DNA: TGCGCCAGCAGCTTGGGAGGACCCGGGGGGACTGAAGCTTTCTTT; CDR3: CASSLGGPGGTEAFF
V: TRBV27; size: few; D: TRBD1; J: TRBJ1-4; DNA: TGTGCCAGCAGTTTAACGGGACAGGGGAGTGAAAAACTGTTTTTT; CDR3: CASSLTGQGSEKLFF
V: TRBV29-1; size: few; D: TRBD2; J: TRBJ2-5; DNA: TGCAGCGTTGCCCCTAGCGGGGGCACCCAAGAGACCCAGTACTTC; CDR3: CSVAPSGGTQETQYF
V: TRBV29-1; size: few; D: .; J: TRBJ2-5; DNA: TGCAGCGTTGAACAAGAGACCCAGTACTTC; CDR3: CSVEQETQYF
V: TRBV29-1; size: .; D: .; J: TRBJ2-7; DNA: TGCAGCGTTGTGGGGCACGGGGGCGCCTTCTACGAGCAGTACTTC; CDR3: CSVVGHGGAFYEQYF